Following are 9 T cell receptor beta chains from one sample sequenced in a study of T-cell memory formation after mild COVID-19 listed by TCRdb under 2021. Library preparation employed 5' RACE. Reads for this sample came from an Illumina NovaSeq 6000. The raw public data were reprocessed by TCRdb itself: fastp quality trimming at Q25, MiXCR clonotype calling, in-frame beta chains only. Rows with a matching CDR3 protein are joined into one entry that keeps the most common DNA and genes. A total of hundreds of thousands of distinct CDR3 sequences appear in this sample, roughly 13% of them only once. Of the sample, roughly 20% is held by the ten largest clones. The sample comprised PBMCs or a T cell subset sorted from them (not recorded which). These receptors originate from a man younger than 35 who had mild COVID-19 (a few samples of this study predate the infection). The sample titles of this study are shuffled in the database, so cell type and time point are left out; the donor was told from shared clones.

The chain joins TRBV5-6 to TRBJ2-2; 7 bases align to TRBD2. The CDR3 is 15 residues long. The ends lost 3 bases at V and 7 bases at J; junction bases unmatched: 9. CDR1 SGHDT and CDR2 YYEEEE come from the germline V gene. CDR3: CASSYPGLLGGELFF. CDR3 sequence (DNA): TGTGCCAGCAGCTATCCGGGACTATTAGGCGGGGAGCTGTTTTTT.

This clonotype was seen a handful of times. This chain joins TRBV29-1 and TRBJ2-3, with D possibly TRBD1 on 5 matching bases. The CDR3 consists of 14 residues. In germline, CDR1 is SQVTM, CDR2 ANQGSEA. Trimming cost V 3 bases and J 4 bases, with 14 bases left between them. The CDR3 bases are TGCAGCGTTGAGGCAGGGTTTTTCGCAGATACGCAGTATTTT. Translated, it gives CSVEAGFFADTQYF.

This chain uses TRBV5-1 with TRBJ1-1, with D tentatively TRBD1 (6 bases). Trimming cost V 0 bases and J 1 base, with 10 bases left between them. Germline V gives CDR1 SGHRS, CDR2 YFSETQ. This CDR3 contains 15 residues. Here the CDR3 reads CASSLAGVENTEAFF. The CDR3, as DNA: TGCGCCAGCAGCTTGGCAGGGGTCGAGAACACTGAAGCTTTCTTT. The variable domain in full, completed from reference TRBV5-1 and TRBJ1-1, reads KAGVTQTPRYLIKTRGQQVTLSCSPISGHRSVSWYQQTPGQGLQFLFEYFSETQRNKGNFPGRFSGRQFSNSRSEMNVSTLELGDSALYLCASSLAGVENTEAFFGQGTRLTVV.

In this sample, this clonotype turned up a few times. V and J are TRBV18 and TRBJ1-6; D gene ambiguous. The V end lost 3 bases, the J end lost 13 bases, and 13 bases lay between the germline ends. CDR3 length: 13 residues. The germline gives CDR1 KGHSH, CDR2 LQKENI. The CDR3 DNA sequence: TGTGCCAGCTCACCCACTGACGGACGTCCCCTCCACTTT. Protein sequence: CASSPTDGRPLHF.

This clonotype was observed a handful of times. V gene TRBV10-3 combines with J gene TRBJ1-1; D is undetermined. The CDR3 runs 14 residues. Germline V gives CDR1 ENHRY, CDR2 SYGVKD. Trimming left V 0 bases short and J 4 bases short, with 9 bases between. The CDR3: CAISESIGITEAFF. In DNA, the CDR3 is TGTGCCATCAGTGAGTCAATAGGGATCACTGAAGCTTTCTTT.

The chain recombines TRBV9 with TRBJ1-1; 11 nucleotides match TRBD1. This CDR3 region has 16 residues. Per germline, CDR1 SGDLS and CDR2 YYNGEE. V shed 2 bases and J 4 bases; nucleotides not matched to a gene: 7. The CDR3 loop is CASSVGQGAGGTEAFF. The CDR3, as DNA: TGTGCCAGCAGCGTCGGACAGGGGGCCGGAGGCACTGAAGCTTTCTTT.

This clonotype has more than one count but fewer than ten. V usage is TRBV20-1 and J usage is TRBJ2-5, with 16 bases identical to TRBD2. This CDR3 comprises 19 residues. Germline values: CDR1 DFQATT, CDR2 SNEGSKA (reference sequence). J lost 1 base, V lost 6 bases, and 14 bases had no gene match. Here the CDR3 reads CSAEPTRGTSGGVQETQYF. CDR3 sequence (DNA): TGCAGTGCCGAACCTACCCGCGGGACTAGCGGGGGGGTCCAAGAGACCCAGTACTTC.

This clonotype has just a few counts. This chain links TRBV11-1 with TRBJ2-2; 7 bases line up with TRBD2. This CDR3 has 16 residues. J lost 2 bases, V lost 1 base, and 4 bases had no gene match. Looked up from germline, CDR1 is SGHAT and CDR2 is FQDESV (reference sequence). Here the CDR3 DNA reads TGTGCCAGCAGCTTAGGGCGGGGGTTCAACACCGGGGAGCTGTTTTTT. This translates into CASSLGRGFNTGELFF.

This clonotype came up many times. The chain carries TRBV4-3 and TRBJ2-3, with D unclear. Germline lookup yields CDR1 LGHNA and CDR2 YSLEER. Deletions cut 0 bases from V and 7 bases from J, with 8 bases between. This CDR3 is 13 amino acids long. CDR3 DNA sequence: TGCGCCAGCAGCCAAGATCGTCACCATACGCAGTATTTT. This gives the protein CASSQDRHHTQYF.